This T cell receptor (beta chain) was identified during a study of long-term antiretroviral therapy in people with HIV. Version v3.0 of the immunoSEQ assay was performed at survey level. Some clones are missing from TCRdb's copy, which holds only in-frame ones; the method was immunoSEQ multiplex PCR. The sample has 30,000 to 50,000 clones; 70% to 90% are singletons. Trimming took off 1 base at V and 5 bases at J, with 17 bases between the two ends. CDR1 is SGHAT, CDR2 FQNNGV, per germline. The CDR3 has 17 residues. This clonotype originated in a woman between 50 and 59 years old with HIV. The starting material was unsorted PBMCs, obtained 1.2 years after starting antiretroviral therapy. The chain uses TRBV11-2 and TRBJ2-2, with D perhaps TRBD1 (5 bases). The CDR3 here is CASSLVRVGMGTGELFF. CDR3 nucleotide sequence: TGTGCCAGCAGCTTAGTCAGGGTGGGGATGGGTACCGGGGAGCTGTTTTTT.